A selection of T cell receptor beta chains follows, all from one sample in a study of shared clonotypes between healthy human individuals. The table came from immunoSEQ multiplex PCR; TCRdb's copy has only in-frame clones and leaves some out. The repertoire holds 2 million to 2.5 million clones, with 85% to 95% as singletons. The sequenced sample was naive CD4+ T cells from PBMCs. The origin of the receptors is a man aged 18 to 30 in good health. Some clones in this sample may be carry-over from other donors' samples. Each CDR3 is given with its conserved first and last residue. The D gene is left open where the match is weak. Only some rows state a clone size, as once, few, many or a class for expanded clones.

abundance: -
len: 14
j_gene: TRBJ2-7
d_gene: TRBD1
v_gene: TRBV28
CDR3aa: CASSFVDRVGEQYF
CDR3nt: TGTGCCAGCAGTTTCGTGGACAGGGTGGGCGAGCAGTACTTC

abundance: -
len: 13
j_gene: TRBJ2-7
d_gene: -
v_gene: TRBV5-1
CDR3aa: CASSVLQGYEQYF
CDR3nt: TGCGCCAGCAGCGTCTTACAGGGTTACGAGCAGTACTTC

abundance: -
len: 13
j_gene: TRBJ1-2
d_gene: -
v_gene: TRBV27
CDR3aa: CASSFRGVYGYTF
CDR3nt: TGTGCCAGCAGTTTCCGAGGGGTCTATGGCTACACCTTC

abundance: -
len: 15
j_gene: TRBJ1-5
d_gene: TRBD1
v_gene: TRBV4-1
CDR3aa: CASSRVTGVGQPQHF
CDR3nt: TGCGCCAGCAGCCGAGTGACAGGGGTTGGTCAGCCCCAGCATTTT

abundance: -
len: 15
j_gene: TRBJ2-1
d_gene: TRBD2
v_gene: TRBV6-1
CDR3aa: CASSGWTSGTNEQFF
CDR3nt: TGTGCCAGCAGTGGGTGGACTAGCGGTACAAATGAGCAGTTCTTC

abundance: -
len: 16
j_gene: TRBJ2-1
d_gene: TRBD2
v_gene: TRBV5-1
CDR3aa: CASSVSLAGVYNEQFF
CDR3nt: TGCGCCAGCAGCGTCAGCTTAGCGGGGGTTTACAATGAGCAGTTCTTC

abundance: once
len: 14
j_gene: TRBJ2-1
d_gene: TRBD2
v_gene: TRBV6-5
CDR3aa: CASSYSRGRDEQFF
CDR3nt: TGTGCCAGCAGTTACTCGCGCGGGAGAGATGAGCAGTTCTTC

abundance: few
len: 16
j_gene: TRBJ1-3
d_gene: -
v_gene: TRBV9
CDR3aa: CASSVAAGRSGNTIYF
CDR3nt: TGTGCCAGCAGCGTAGCGGCGGGAAGATCTGGAAACACCATATATTTT

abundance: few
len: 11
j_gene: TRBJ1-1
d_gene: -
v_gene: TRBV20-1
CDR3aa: CSAHRATEAFF
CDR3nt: TGCAGTGCTCACAGGGCTACTGAAGCTTTCTTT

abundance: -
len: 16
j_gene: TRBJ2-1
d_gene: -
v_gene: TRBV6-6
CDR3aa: CASSYSSTVYSDKQFF
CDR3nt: TGTGCCAGCAGTTACTCGTCGACTGTCTATAGTGATAAGCAGTTCTTC

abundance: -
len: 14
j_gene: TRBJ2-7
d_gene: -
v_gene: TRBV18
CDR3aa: CASSPRGTTYEQYF
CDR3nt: TGTGCCAGCTCGCCAAGGGGTACCACCTACGAGCAGTACTTC

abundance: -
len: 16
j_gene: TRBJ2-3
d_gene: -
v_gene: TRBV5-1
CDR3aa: CASTQGPNHLVDTQYF
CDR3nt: TGCGCCAGCACCCAGGGACCAAACCATTTAGTAGATACGCAGTATTTT

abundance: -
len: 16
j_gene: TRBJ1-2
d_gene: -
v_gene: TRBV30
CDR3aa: CAWSVRTAPGREGYTF
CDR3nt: TGTGCCTGGAGTGTACGGACAGCCCCGGGGAGAGAAGGCTACACCTTC

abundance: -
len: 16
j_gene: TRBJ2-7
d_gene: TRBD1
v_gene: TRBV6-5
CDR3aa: CASSYEGTVAYYEQYF
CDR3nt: TGTGCCAGCAGTTACGAAGGGACAGTTGCGTACTACGAGCAGTACTTC

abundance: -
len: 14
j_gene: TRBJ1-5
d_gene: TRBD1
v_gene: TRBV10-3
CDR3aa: CAISRDRANQPQHF
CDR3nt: TGTGCCATCAGCCGGGACAGGGCGAATCAGCCCCAGCATTTT

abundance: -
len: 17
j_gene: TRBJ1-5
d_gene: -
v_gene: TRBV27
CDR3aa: CASSSSYITAIEQPQHF
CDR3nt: TGTGCCAGCAGTTCCTCGTATATTACGGCAATCGAGCAGCCCCAGCATTTT

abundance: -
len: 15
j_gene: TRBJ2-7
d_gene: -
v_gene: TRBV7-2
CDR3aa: CASSPRTRASYEQYF
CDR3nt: TGTGCCAGCAGCCCCCGGACACGGGCCTCCTACGAGCAGTACTTC

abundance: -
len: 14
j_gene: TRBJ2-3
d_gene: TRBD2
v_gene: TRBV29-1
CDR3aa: CSGGLAGGADTQYF
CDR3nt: TGCAGCGGCGGCCTAGCGGGTGGCGCCGATACGCAGTATTTT

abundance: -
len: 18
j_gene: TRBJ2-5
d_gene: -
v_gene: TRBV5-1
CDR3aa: CASSLSPGYTRSQETQYF
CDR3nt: TGCGCCAGCAGCTTGTCTCCAGGATACACTAGATCCCAAGAGACCCAGTACTTC

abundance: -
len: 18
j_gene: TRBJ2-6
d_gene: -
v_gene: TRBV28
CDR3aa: CASRPGRGGDSGANVLTF
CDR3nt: TGTGCCAGCAGGCCCGGGCGCGGTGGGGACTCTGGGGCCAACGTCCTGACTTTC

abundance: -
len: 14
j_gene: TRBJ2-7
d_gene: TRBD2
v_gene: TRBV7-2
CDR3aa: CASSFSSGSYEQYF
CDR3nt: TGTGCCAGCAGCTTTTCTAGCGGTTCCTACGAGCAGTACTTC

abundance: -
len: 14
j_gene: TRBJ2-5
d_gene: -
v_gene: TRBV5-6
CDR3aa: CASSLVRGGETQYF
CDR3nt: TGTGCCAGCAGCTTGGTTAGGGGGGGAGAGACCCAGTACTTC